The clone carrying this TCR beta chain was found many times. V dropped 7 bases and J dropped 2 bases, with 11 bases sitting between them. The CDR3 covers 14 residues. Germline-derived CDR1 and CDR2 are LNHDA and SQIVND (reference sequence). This sample is drawn from a study of Graves' ophthalmopathy and Graves' hyperthyroidism. Amplification from RNA transcripts yielded the TCR beta CDR3 regions. Scientists carried out first-round RT-PCR using HTBI primers and then a second-round multiplex PCR. TCRdb re-called the multiplex PCR reads with MiXCR, one entry per CDR3 protein. The table records about 400,000 distinct CDR3 sequences, about 18% of them present only once.

Sequencing was done on a sample of peripheral blood. The chain couples TRBV19 to TRBJ2-2, with D possibly called TRBD1 or TRBD2 (5 bases each). The source is a woman under 30 with Graves' ophthalmopathy. The CDR3 sequence is CASTGTVNTGELFF. The CDR3 DNA reads as TGTGCCAGTACCGGGACGGTTAACACCGGGGAGCTGTTTTTT.